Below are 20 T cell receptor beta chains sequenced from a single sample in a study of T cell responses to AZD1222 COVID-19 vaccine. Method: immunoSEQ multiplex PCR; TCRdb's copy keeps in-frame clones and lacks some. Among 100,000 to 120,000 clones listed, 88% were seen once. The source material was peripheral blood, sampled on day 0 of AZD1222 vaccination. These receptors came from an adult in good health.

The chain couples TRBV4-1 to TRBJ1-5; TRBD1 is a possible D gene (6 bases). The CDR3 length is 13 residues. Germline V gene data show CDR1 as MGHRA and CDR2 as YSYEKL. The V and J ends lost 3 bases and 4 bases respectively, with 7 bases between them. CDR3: CASSHRGNQPQHF. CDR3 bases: TGCGCCAGCAGCCACAGGGGTAATCAGCCCCAGCATTTT.

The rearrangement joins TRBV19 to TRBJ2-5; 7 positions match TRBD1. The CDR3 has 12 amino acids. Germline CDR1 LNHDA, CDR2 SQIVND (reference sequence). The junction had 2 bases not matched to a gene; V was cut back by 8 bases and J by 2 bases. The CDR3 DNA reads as TGTGCCAGTGCAGGGGGACAAGAGACCCAGTACTTC. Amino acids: CASAGGQETQYF.

CDR3 bases: TGTGCCAGCAGCCTTAGACAGTCCTACGAGCAGTACTTC. Protein product: CASSLRQSYEQYF. V usage is TRBV3-1 (or the pseudogene TRBV3-2) and J usage is TRBJ2-7; weak D call: TRBD1 (5 bases). The CDR3 totals 13 residues. With 4 bases removed from V and 1 base from J, the gap between germline ends came to 8 bases. In germline, CDR1 is LGHDT, CDR2 YNNKEL (reference sequence).

DNA of the CDR3: TGTGCTAGTGGTATAATTACTTCGGGACATATGAACACTGAAGCTTTCTTT. It encodes CASGIITSGHMNTEAFF. The chain uses TRBV12-5 and TRBJ1-1, with TRBD1 as a possible D gene (6 bases). This CDR3 region has 17 residues. The V end lost 5 bases, the J end lost 0 bases, and 19 bases lay between the germline ends. Per germline, CDR1 LGHNT and CDR2 FRNRAP.

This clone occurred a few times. For the CDR3, the DNA is TGTGCCAGCAGCCAAGACTTGGGACAGGGGACTAACTATGGCTACACCTTC. This codes for CASSQDLGQGTNYGYTF. The rearrangement uses TRBV3-1 (or the pseudogene TRBV3-2) and TRBJ1-2; TRBD1 matches at 10 bases. This CDR3 is 17 amino acids long. Trimming took 0 bases from V and 0 from J; bases not matched to a gene: 4. The germline V gene has CDR1 LGHDT and CDR2 YNNKEL (reference sequence).

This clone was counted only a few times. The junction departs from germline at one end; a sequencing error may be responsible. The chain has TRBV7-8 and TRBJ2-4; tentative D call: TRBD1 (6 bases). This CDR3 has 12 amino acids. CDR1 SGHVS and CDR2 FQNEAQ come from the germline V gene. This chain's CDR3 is CASSFLGRGIVF. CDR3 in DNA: TGTGCCAGCAGCTTTTTGGGCAGGGGAATCGTCTTC.

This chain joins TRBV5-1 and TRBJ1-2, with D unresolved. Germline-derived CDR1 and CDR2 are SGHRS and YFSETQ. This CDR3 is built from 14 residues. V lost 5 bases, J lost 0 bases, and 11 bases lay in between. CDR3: CASRVQTSNYGYTF. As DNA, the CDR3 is TGCGCCAGCAGAGTACAGACCTCTAACTATGGCTACACCTTC.

CDR3 sequence: CASTIGQGFEAFF. Written as DNA, the CDR3 is TGTGCCAGCACCATAGGACAGGGCTTTGAAGCTTTCTTT. The J gene is TRBJ1-1, the V gene TRBV12-3 or TRBV12-4; 8 bases line up with TRBD1. This CDR3 has 13 residues. Trimming took 7 bases from V and 7 from J; bases not matched to a gene: 8.

The CDR3 DNA reads as TGTGCCACCAGCAGAGAGGGGTTCCCTGAAGCTTTCTTT. Translated, it gives CATSREGFPEAFF. V gene TRBV15 combines with J gene TRBJ1-1, with D uncertain. CDR1 is LNHNV and CDR2 is YYDKDF in the germline V gene (reference sequence). The CDR3 is made up of 13 amino acids. V shed 0 bases and J shed 6 bases, with 8 bases lying between them.

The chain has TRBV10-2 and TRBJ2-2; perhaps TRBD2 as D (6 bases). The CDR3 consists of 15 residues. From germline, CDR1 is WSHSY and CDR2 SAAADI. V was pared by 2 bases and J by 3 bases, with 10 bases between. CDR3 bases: TGCGCCAGCAGTGAGCCGGGAGAGCACACCGGGGAGCTGTTTTTT. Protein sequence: CASSEPGEHTGELFF.

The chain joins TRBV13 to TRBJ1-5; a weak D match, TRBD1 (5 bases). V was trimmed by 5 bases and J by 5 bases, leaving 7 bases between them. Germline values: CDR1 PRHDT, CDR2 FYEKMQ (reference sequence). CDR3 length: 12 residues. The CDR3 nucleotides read TGTGCCAGCAGCCTCAGGGATCAGCCCCAGCATTTT. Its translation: CASSLRDQPQHF.

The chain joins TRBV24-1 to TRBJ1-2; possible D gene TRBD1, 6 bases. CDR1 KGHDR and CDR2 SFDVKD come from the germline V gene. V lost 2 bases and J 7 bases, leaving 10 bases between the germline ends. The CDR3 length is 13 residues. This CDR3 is CATSDYTGFGYTF. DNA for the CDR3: TGTGCCACCAGTGATTATACAGGGTTTGGCTACACCTTC.

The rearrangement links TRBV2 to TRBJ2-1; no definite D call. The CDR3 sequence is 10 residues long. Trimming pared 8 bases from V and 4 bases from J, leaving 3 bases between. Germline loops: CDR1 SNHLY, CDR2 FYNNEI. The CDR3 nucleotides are TGTGCCAGCTGGTACAATGAGCAGTTCTTC. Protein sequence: CASWYNEQFF.

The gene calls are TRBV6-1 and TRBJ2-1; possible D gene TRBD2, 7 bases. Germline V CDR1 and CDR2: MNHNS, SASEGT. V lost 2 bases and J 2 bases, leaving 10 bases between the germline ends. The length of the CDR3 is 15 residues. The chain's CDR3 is CASSEREGAYNEQFF. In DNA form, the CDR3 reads TGTGCCAGCAGTGAAAGGGAGGGGGCCTACAATGAGCAGTTCTTC.

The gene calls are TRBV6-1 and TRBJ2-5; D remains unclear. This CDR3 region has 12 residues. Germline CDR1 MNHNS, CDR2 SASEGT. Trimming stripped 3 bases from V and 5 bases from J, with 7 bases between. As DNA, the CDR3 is TGTGCCAGCAGTGATGGCTCGGAGACCCAGTACTTC. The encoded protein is CASSDGSETQYF.

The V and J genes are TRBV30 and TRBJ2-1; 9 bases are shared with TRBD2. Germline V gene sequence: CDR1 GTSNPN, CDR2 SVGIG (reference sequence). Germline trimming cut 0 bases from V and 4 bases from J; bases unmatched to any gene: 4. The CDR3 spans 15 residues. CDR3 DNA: TGTGCCTGGAGTGTAAATAGCGGGAGTTACAATGAGCAGTTCTTC. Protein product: CAWSVNSGSYNEQFF.

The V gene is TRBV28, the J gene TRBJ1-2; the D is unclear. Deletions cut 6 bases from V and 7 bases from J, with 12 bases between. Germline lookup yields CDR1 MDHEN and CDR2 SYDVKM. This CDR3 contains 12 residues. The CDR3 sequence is CASRFPKGGYTF. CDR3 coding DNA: TGTGCCAGCAGGTTCCCTAAGGGTGGCTACACCTTC.

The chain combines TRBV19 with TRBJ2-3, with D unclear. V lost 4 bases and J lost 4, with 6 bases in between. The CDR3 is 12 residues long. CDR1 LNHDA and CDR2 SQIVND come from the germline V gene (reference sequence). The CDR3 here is CASSKVPDTQYF. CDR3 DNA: TGTGCCAGTAGTAAGGTTCCAGATACGCAGTATTTT.

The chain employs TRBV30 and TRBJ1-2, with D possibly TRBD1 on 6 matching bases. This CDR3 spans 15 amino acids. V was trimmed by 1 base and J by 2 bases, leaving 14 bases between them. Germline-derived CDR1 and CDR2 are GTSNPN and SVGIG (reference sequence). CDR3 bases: TGTGCCTGGAGTGACAACTCACAGGGAAACTATGGCTACACCTTC. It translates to CAWSDNSQGNYGYTF.

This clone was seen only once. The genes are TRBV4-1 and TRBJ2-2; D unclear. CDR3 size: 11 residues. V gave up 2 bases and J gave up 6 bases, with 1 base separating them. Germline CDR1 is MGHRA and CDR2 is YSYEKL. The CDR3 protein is CASSQSGELFF. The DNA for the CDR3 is TGCGCCAGCAGCCAATCCGGGGAGCTGTTTTTT.